The present TCR beta chain was sequenced within a study of T cells in Graves' hyperthyroidism and ophthalmopathy. Researchers barred patients who had uncontrolled infection, other autoimmune disease, pregnancy or lactation. Fresh peripheral blood, approximately 9.1 ml, was the source of the PBMCs. CDR3 length: 14 residues. Germline V lookup: CDR1 KGHDR, CDR2 SFDVKD. After removal of 2 bases from V and 9 bases from J, the junction contained 1 base not matched to a gene. This clonotype was seen a few times. The source material, RNA transcripts, was used to amplify TCR beta CDR3 regions. The TCR CDR3 first-round RT-PCR relied on the HTBI primer set. TCRdb re-called the multiplex PCR reads through MiXCR, storing one row per CDR3 protein. The sample includes some 760,000 distinct CDR3 sequences, 11% to 15% seen only once; the top ten take roughly 10%.

This sequence was found in a woman younger than 35 with Graves' hyperthyroidism. The sequenced sample consisted of blood. V and J are TRBV24-1 and TRBJ2-1; 12 positions agree with TRBD2. The CDR3, as DNA: TGTGCCACCAGTGATTCTAGCGGGAGGGGTGAGCAGTTCTTC. Amino acids: CATSDSSGRGEQFF.